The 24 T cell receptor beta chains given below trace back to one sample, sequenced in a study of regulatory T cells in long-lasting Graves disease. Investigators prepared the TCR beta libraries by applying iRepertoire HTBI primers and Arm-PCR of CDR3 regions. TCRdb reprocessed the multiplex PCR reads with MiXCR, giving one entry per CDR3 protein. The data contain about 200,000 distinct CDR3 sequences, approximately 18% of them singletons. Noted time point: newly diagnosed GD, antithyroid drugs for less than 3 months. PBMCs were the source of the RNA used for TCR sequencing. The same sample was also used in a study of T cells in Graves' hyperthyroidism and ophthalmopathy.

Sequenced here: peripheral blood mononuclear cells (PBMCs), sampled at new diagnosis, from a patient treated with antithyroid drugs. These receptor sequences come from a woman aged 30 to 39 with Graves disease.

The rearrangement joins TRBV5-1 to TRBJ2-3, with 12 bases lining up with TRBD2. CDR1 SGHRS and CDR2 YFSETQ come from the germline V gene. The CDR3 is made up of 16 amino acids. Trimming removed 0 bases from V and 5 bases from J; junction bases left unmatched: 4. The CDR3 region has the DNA TGCGCCAGCAGCTTGGCTAGCGGGGGGGCGGTAGATACGCAGTATTTT. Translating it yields CASSLASGGAVDTQYF.

CDR3 bases: TGTGCCAGCAGTGAAGACGCTGGGGCCAACGTCCTGACTTTC. Its translation: CASSEDAGANVLTF. The V call is TRBV6-2 or TRBV6-3, the J call TRBJ2-6; no definite D call. Germline-derived CDR1 and CDR2 are MNHEY and SVGEGT. CDR3 length: 14 amino acids. The ends were cut back, 5 bases at V and 2 bases at J, with 7 bases in the middle.

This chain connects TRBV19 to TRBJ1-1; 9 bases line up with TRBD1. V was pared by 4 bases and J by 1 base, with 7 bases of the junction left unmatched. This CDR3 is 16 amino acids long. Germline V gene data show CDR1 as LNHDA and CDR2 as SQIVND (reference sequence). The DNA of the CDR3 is TGTGCCAGTAGTACAGACCGGGACAGGGCGAACACTGAAGCTTTCTTT. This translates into CASSTDRDRANTEAFF.

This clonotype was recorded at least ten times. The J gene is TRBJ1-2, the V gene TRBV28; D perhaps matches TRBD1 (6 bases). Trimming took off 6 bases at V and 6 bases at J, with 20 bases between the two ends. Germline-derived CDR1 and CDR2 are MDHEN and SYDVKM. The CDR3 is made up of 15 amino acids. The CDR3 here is CASRPPGRTANGYTF. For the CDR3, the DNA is TGTGCCAGCAGACCTCCGGGACGGACAGCGAATGGCTACACCTTC.

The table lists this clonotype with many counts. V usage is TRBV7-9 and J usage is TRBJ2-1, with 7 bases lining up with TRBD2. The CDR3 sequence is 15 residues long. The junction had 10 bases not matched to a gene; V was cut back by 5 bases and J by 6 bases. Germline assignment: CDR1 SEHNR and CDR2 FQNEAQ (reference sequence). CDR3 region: CASSTRTSKGNEQFF. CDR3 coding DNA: TGTGCCAGCAGCACCCGGACTAGTAAGGGCAATGAGCAGTTCTTC.

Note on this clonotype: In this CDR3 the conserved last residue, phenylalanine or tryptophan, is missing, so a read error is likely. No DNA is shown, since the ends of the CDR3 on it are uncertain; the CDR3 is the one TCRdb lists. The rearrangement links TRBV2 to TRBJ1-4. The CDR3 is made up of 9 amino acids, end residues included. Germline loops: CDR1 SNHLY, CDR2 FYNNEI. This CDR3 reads CASSEGVSC.

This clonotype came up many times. CDR3 in DNA: TGTGCCACCCTAGTCTTCTCTGGAAACACCATATATTTT. Translation: CATLVFSGNTIYF. The rearrangement uses TRBV6-1 and TRBJ1-3, with D unclear. Germline V gene data show CDR1 as MNHNS and CDR2 as SASEGT. V was cut by 10 bases and J by 0 bases, with 10 bases left in between. The CDR3 consists of 13 residues.

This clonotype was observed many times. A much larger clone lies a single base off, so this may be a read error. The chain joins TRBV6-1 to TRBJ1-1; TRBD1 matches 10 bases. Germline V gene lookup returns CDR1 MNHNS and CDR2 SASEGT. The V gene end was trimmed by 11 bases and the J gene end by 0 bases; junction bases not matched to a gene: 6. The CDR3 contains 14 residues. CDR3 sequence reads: CAGGTGVMNTEAFF. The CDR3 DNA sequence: TGTGCCGGCGGGACAGGGGTCATGAACACTGAAGCTTTCTTT.

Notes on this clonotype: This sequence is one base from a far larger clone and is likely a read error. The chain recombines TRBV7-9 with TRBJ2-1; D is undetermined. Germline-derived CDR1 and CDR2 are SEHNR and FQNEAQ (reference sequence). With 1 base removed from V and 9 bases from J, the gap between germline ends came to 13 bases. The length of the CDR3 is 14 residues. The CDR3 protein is CASSLGRGDAEQFF. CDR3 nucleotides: TGTGCCAGCAGCTTAGGACGTGGAGACGCTGAGCAGTTCTTC. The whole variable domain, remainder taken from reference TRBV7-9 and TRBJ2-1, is DTGVSQNPRHKITKRGQNVTFRCDPISEHNRLYWYRQTLGQGPEFLTYFQNEAQLEKSRLLSDRFSAERPKGSFSTLEIQRTEQGDSAMYLCASSLGRGDAEQFFGPGTRLTVL.

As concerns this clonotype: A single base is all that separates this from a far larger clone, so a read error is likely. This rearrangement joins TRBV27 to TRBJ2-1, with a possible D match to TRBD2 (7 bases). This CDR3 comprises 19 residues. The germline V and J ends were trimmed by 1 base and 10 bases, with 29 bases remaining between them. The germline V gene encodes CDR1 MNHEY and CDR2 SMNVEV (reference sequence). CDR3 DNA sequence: TGTGCCAGCAGTTTATTGGTCCCGGGGGGCGCCCCGGAAAGCTACGAGCAGTTCTTC. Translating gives CASSLLVPGGAPESYEQFF.

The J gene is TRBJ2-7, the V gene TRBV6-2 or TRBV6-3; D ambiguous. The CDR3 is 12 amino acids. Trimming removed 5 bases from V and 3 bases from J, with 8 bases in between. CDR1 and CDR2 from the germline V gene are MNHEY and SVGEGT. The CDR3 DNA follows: TGTGCCAGCAGTGACCGTTACTACGAGCAGTACTTC. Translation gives CASSDRYYEQYF.

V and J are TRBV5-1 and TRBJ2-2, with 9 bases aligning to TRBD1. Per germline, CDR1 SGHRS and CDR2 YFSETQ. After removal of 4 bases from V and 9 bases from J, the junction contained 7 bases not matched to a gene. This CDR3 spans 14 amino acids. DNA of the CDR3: TGCGCCAGCAGCAGGGGACAGGGAATAAGGGAGCTGTTTTTT. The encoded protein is CASSRGQGIRELFF.

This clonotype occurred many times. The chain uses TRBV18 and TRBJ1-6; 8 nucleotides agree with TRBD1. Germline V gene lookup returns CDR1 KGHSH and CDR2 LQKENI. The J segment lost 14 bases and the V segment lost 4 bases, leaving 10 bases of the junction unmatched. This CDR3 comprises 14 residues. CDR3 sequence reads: CASSLTGESFTLHF. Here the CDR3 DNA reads TGTGCCAGCTCACTGACAGGGGAGAGCTTCACCCTCCACTTT.

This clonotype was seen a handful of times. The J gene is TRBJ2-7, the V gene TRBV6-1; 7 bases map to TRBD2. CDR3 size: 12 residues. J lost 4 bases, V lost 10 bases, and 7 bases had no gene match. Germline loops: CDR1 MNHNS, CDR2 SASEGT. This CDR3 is CATRGRVYEQYF. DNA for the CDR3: TGTGCCACCCGGGGGAGGGTTTACGAGCAGTACTTC.

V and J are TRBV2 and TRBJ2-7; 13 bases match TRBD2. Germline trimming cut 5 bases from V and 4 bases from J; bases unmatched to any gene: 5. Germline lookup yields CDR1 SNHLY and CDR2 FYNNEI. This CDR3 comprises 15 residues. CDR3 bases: TGTGCCAGCAGTACTAGCGGGAGGGCGGCGTACGAGCAGTACTTC. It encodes CASSTSGRAAYEQYF.

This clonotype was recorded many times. The CDR3 DNA reads as TGCAGCCCCTTCCGGACGGCTTATGGCTACACCTTC. This sequence encodes CSPFRTAYGYTF. The chain joins TRBV29-1 to TRBJ1-2, with D unclear. CDR3 size: 12 residues. Germline loops: CDR1 SQVTM, CDR2 ANQGSEA. Trimming shortened V by 8 bases and J by 5 bases, and 15 bases separated the two germline ends.

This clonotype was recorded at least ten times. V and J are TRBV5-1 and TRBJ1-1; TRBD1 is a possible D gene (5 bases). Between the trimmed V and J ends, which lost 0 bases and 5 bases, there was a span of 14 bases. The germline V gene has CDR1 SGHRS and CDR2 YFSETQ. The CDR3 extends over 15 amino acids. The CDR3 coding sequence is TGCGCCAGCAGCTTGGCCGGCAGTGGGGGGACTGAAGCTTTCTTT. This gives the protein CASSLAGSGGTEAFF.

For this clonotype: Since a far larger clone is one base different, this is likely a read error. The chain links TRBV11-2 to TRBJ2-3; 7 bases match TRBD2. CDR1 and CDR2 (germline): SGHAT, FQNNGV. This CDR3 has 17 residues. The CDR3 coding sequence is TGTGCCAGCAGTGATCCAATAGCGGGCATAGTCACAGGTACGCAGTATTTT. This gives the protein CASSDPIAGIVTGTQYF.

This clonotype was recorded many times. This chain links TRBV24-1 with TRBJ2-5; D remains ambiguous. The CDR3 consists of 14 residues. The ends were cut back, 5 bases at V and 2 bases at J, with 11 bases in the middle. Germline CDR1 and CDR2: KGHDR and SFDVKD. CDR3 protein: CATSAPGSQETQYF. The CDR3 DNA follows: TGTGCCACCAGTGCCCCCGGGTCGCAAGAGACCCAGTACTTC.

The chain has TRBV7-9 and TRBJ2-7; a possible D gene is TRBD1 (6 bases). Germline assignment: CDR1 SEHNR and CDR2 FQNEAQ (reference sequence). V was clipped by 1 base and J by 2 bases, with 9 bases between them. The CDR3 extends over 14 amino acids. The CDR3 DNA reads TGTGCCAGCAGCTTAGAGGCAGGGGCCTACGAGCAGTACTTC. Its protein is CASSLEAGAYEQYF.

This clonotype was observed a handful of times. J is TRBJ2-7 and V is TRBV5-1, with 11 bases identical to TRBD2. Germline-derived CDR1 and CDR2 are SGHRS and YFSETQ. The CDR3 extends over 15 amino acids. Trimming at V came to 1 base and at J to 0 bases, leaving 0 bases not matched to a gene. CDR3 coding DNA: TGCGCCAGCAGCTTGACTAGCGGGAGCTCCTACGAGCAGTACTTC. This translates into CASSLTSGSSYEQYF. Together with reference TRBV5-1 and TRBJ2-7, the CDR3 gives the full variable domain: KAGVTQTPRYLIKTRGQQVTLSCSPISGHRSVSWYQQTPGQGLQFLFEYFSETQRNKGNFPGRFSGRQFSNSRSEMNVSTLELGDSALYLCASSLTSGSSYEQYFGPGTRLTVT.

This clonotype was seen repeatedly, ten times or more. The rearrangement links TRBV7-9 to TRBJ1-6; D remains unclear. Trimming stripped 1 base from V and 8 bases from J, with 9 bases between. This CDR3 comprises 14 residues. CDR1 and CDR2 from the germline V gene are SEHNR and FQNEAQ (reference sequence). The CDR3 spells CASSLEASHSPLHF. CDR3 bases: TGTGCCAGCAGCTTAGAGGCGTCTCATTCACCCCTCCACTTT. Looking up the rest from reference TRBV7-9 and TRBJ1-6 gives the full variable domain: DTGVSQNPRHKITKRGQNVTFRCDPISEHNRLYWYRQTLGQGPEFLTYFQNEAQLEKSRLLSDRFSAERPKGSFSTLEIQRTEQGDSAMYLCASSLEASHSPLHFGNGTRLTVT.

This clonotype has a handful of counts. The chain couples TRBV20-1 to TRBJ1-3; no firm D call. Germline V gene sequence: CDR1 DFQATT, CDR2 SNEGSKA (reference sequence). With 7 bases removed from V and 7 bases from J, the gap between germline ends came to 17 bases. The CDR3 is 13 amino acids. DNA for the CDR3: TGCAGTGTTAGCCTATCGGGCCCTAACACCATATATTTT. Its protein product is CSVSLSGPNTIYF.

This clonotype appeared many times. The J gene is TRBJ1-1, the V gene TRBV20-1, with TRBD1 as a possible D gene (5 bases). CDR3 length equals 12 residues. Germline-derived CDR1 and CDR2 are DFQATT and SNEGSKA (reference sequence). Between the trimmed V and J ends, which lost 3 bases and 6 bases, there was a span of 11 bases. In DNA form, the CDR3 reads TGCAGTGCTAGGGCAGGGCGGGCTGAAGCTTTCTTT. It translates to CSARAGRAEAFF.